This T cell receptor beta chain appears in the sequencing data of a study of blood T cells in healthy people across ages (dated by TCRdb to the mid-2010s). In the study overall: Template switching captured roughly one uniquely barcoded TCR beta cDNA molecule per two T cells in model experiments. To track age-related changes in TCR beta repertoire diversity, the study relied on deep sequencing normalized with unique cDNA molecular identifiers. Four age groups were formed from the donors: young (average 16 years), middle-aged (more than 35), aged (62) and long-lived (around 80). To avoid experimental bias, donors of different ages were distributed randomly across sequencing lanes. For two donors (one aged 18 to 30 and one aged 80 or older), the study analyzed two additional independent replicas of 1 million unique cDNA reads from the same blood draw. The paper as a whole reports these results and caveats: There was a strong correlation between observed TCR beta diversity and the percentage of naive T cells measured by flow cytometry. As age increased, observed TCR beta diversity per million T cells dropped in a roughly linear way, and a significant reduction was already evident by age roughly 40. The long-lived group showed more naive CD4+ T cells, fewer expanded clones and increased TCR diversity than the aged group, suggesting age selection. Donor CMV infection status was unknown, potentially confounding age-related changes in expanded clonotypes. Bulk unsorted PBMC profiling prevented conclusive comparison of naive and antigen-experienced compartments. Estimates of total diversity based on one million sequenced T cells were regarded as lower bounds and as underestimates.

The method was 5' RACE. Instrument on record: Illumina HiSeq 2500. A second roughly 6 to 12 cycle PCR used a sample-barcoded 5' primer and a J-beta primer mix. A template-switch 5' adaptor carrying 12 random nucleotides introduced a unique molecular identifier onto each TCR beta cDNA molecule. At least 2.5 million CDR3-containing paired-end reads were obtained from each sample. First-strand cDNA synthesis was performed from all RNA using the Mint cDNA synthesis kit, with priming by a TRBC-specific oligonucleotide. Following uracil-DNA glycosylase treatment, all cDNA underwent a first 18-cycle PCR with the universal primers M1SS and BC2_uni_R. Processing in the source paper ran as follows. For normalization, 1 million high-quality reads, each with a distinct molecular identifier, were randomly selected from each sample. Reads with shared molecular identifiers were discarded instead of being binned into consensus sequences. CDR3 identification, clonotype clustering and error correction used MiTCR with a Q25 quality threshold and the strictest error-elimination algorithm. Lower-bound total TCR beta diversity was estimated with a nonparametric unseen species model using Euler transformation. The public reads were run again by TCRdb, first through fastp at Q25 and then through MiXCR, and only productive beta chains were kept. When rows share a CDR3 protein, they turn into one entry using the most common DNA and genes. The authors' filters were not applied to this entry. The sample table contains 800,000 to 900,000 distinct CDR3 sequences; only one count was recorded for around 62% of them. In total, the top ten clones hold roughly 26% of the sample.

Systemically healthy Caucasian individuals from Russia, over 30 in total and aged 6 to 90 years, were included as donors. Approximately 10 milliliters of peripheral blood were collected from each donor into EDTA-treated Vacutainer tubes. Ficoll-Paque density-gradient centrifugation was used to isolate PBMCs, with at least 7 million per sample. Trizol reagent was used to extract total RNA from PBMCs, with at least 5 micrograms per sample. For every donor, an aliquot of PBMCs went through flow cytometry to measure the percentages of naive CD45RAhigh/CD27high T cells. The germline V gene (reference sequence) yields DFQATT for CDR1 and SNEGSKA for CDR2. The V end loses 5 bases and the J end loses 5 bases, and a stretch of 14 bases separates them. The CDR3 sequence holds 13 residues, the cysteine and phenylalanine included. Only the CDR3 part of the read is kept: 39 bases, read in frame from the first base.

This clonotype turned up a few times. The antigen this receptor binds is unknown. No base qualities exist here, and no much larger clone lies one base off it. The sequencing sample was made of blood. The sequence links TRBV20-1 to TRBJ2-3; the D gene lacks a confident call. The sequence was obtained from a man aged 25 to 45 in good health. The CDR3 region reads CSASLLSLDTQYF. The DNA reads as follows: TGCAGTGCTTCCCTCCTTTCCTTAGATACGCAGTATTTT.